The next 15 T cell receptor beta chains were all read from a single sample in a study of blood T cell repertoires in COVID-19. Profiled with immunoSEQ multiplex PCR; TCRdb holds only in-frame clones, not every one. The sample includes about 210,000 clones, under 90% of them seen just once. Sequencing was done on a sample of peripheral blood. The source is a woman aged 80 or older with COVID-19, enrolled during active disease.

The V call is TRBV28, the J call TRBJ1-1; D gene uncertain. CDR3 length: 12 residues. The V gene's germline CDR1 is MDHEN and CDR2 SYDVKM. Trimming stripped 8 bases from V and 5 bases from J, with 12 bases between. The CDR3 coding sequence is TGTGCCAGCTTCCTCCGGGAAACTGAAGCTTTCTTT. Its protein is CASFLRETEAFF.

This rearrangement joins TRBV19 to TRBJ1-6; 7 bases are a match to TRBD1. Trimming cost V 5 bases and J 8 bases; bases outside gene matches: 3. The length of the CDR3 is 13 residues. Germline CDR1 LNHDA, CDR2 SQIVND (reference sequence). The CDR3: CASSFDRDSPLHF. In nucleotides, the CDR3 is TGTGCCAGTAGTTTTGACAGGGATTCACCCCTCCACTTT. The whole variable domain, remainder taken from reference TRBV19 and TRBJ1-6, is DGGITQSPKYLFRKEGQNVTLSCEQNLNHDAMYWYRQDPGQGLRLIYYSQIVNDFQKGDIAEGYSVSREKKESFPLTVTSAQKNPTAFYLCASSFDRDSPLHFGNGTRLTVT.

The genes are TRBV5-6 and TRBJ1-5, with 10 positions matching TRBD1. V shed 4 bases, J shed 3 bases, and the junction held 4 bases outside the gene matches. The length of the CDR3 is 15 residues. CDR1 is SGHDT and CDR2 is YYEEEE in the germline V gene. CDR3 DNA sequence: TGTGCCAGCAGCCAAGACAGGGGGCTCAATCAGCCCCAGCATTTT. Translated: CASSQDRGLNQPQHF.

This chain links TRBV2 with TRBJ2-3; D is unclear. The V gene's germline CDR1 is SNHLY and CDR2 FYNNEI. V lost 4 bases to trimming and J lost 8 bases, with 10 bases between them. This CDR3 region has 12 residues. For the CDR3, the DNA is TGTGCCAGCAGTGTCGACCCAGGTACGCAGTATTTT. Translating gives CASSVDPGTQYF.

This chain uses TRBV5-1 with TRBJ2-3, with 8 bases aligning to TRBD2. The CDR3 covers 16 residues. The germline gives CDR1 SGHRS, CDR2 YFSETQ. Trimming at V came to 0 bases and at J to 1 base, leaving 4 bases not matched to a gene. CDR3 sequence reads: CASSLDSGGGTDTQYF. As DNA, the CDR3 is TGCGCCAGCAGCTTGGATTCCGGGGGGGGCACAGATACGCAGTATTTT. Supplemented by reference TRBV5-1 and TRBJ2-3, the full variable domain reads KAGVTQTPRYLIKTRGQQVTLSCSPISGHRSVSWYQQTPGQGLQFLFEYFSETQRNKGNFPGRFSGRQFSNSRSEMNVSTLELGDSALYLCASSLDSGGGTDTQYFGPGTRLTVL.

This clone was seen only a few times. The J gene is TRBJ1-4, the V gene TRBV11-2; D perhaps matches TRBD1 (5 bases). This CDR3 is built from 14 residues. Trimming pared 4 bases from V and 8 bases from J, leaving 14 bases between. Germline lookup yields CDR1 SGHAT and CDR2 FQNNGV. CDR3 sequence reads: CASSSAGLGEKLFF. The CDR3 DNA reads TGTGCCAGCAGCTCCGCGGGGCTGGGGGAAAAACTGTTTTTT.

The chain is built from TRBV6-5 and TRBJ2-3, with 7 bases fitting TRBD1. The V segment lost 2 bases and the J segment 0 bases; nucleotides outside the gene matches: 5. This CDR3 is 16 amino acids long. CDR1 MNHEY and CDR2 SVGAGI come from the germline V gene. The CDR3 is CASSYTGTASTDTQYF. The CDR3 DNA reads TGTGCCAGCAGTTACACAGGGACAGCTAGCACAGATACGCAGTATTTT.

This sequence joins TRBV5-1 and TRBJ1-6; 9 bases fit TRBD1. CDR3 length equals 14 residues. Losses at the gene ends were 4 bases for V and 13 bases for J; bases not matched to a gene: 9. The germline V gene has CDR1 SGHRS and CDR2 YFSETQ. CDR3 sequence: CASSDGTGIGPLHF. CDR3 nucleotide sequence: TGCGCCAGCAGCGACGGGACAGGGATAGGTCCCCTCCACTTT.

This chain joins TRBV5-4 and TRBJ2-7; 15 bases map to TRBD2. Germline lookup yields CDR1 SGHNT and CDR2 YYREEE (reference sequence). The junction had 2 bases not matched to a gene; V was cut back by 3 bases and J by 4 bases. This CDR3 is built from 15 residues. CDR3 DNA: TGTGCCAGCAGCTGGGGACTAGCGGGGGGTTACGAGCAGTACTTC. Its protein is CASSWGLAGGYEQYF. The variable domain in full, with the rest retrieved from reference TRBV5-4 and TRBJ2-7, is ETGVTQSPTHLIKTRGQQVTLRCSSQSGHNTVSWYQQALGQGPQFIFQYYREEENGRGNFPPRFSGLQFPNYSSELNVNALELDDSALYLCASSWGLAGGYEQYFGPGTRLTVT.

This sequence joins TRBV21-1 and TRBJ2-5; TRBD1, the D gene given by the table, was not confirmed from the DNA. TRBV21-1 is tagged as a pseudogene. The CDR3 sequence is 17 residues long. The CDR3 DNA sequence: TGTGCCAGCAGCAAACCGACCGGGACAGGGGGAATAGAGACCCAGTACTTC. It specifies CASSKPTGTGGIETQYF.

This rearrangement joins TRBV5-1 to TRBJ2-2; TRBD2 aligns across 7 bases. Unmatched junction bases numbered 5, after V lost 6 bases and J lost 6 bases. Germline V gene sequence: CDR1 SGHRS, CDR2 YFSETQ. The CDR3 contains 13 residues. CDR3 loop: CASNGREAGELFF. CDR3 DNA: TGCGCCAGCAACGGACGGGAGGCCGGGGAGCTGTTTTTT.

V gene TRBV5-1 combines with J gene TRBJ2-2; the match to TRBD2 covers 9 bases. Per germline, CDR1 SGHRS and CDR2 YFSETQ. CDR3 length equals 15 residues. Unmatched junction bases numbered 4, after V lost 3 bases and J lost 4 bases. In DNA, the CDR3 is TGCGCCAGCAGCTCCGGGACTAGCCCCACCGGGGAGCTGTTTTTT. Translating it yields CASSSGTSPTGELFF.

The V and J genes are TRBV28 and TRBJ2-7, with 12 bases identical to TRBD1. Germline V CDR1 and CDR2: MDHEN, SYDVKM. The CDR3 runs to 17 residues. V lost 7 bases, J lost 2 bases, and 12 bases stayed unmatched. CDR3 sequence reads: CASTLGQGALGPYEQYV. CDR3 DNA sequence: TGTGCCAGCACCCTGGGACAGGGGGCCCTCGGCCCCTACGAGCAGTACGTC.

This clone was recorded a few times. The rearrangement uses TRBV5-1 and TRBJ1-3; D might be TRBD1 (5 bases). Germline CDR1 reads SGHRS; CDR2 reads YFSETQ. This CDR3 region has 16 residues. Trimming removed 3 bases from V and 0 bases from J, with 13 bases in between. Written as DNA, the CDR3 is TGCGCCAGCAGCTCTCCGACAGAGAGCTCTGGAAACACCATATATTTT. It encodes CASSSPTESSGNTIYF.

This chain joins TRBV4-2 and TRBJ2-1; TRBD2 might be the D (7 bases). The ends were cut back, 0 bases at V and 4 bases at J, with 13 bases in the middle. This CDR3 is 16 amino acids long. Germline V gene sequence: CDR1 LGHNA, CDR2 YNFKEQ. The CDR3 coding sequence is TGTGCCAGCAGCCAAGAATGGGGGGGCGATTACAATGAGCAGTTCTTC. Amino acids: CASSQEWGGDYNEQFF.